This TCR beta chain was obtained from a study of blood T cell repertoires in COVID-19 (dated by TCRdb to 2020 to 2022). Context from the whole study: Collaborator samples came from the United States, Italy and Spain and covered acute and convalescent phases of COVID-19. A freely available public database, intended as a resource for researchers studying the immune response to SARS-CoV-2, is where the repertoires were released. Samples were obtained from the ongoing ImmuneRACE study (first 160 participants) and from about 1,300 subjects provided by 6 global collaborators. The material from the prospective study consisted of cDNA or gDNA derived from T cells, B-cell-depleted T cells, or PBMCs. The sample metadata nearly always contained a de-identified subject ID, COVID-19 status, age in years and sex. Subjects who had been exposed to COVID-19, were actively infected with it, or had recovered from it provided the deeply sampled blood TCRbeta repertoires that made up the dataset. HLA class I and class II types, where available, came from metadata supplied by the sample provider rather than from assay-based typing.

The immunoSEQ Assay, a bias-controlled multiplex PCR, was used to amplify TCRbeta CDR3 regions from genomic DNA. The paper's processing steps were these. Within the assay, amplification of reference gene primers was used to estimate how many nucleated cells each sample contained. To quantify the absolute abundance of each unique TCRbeta CDR3 rearrangement, sequence reads were collapsed and filtered. For each sample, productive Simpson clonality was calculated as the square root of Simpson's diversity index over productive rearrangements. TCRdb provides this immuneACCESS table in a form limited to in-frame rearrangements. Some clones are lacking; in checked studies, under half of them reflect an unresolved V gene, and why the rest are absent is not known. V and J calls and clone size are those listed in that table; D and trimming were worked out from the DNA. The sample table contains 200,000 to 250,000 clones; only one count was recorded for 70% to 90% of them. Roughly 15% of the sample rests with the top ten.

A remark on this clone: Its antigen remains unidentified. Base qualities were left out, and no much larger clone turns up one base away.

Study-wide conclusions, independent of this receptor: The amount of clinical and demographic metadata varied by source and participant and was provided uncurated.

From the germline V gene, CDR1 is MGHRA and CDR2 is YSYEKL. At the junction V is shortened by 0 bases and J by 9 bases; bases outside the gene matches: 11. The CDR3 spans 17 residues, from the cysteine through the phenylalanine. Only CDR3 DNA remains: 51 bases, in frame from the first base. Participants in the prospective study were enrolled through a virtual design, were aged about 18 to 90 years, and lived in 24 United States geographic areas. In the prospective study, cohorts were assigned on the basis of participant-reported clinical history obtained from a screening survey and a study questionnaire. In the prospective study, mobile phlebotomists collected whole blood, serum and a nasopharyngeal or oropharyngeal swab from each participant. Over a roughly two-month period, participants in the prospective study had the option of providing additional blood draws and questionnaires. Before DNA extraction, prospective study blood samples were shipped either frozen or at room temperature.

This clonotype originated in a woman between 50 and 59 years old with acute COVID-19. The rearrangement joined TRBV4-1 to TRBJ2-7, and 13 junction bases match TRBD2. Sample: PBMCs or T cells enriched from blood (not recorded which). For the CDR3, the sequence is CASSQDSTGTSGKVQYF. The DNA reads TGCGCCAGCAGCCAAGATAGCACCGGGACTAGCGGGAAGGTGCAGTACTTC.